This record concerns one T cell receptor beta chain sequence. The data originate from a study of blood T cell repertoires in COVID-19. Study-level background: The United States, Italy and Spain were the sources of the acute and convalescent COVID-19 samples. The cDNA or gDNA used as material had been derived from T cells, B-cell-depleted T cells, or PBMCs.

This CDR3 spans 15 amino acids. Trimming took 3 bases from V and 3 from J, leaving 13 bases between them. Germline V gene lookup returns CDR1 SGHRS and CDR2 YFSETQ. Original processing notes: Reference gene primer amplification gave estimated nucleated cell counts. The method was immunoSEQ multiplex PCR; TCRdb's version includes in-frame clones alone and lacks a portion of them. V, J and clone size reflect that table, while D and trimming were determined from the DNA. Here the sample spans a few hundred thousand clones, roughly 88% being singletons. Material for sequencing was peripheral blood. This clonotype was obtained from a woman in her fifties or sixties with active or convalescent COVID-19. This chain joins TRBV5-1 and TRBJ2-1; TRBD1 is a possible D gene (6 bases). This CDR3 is CASSYTTGSYNEQFF. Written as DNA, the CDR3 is TGCGCCAGCAGCTATACTACAGGGAGCTACAATGAGCAGTTCTTC.